This T cell receptor beta chain was profiled in a study of shared clonotypes between healthy human individuals. Overall study results and limits: The sampled material consisted only of blood, and tissue repertoires are likely to differ.

This clone was observed a few times. Its antigen is currently unknown. Germline V gene sequence: CDR1 SGHDT, CDR2 YYEEEE. The CDR3 has 13 amino acids. V gave up 2 bases and J gave up 5 bases, with 7 bases separating them. TCRdb's table, derived via immunoSEQ multiplex PCR, lists solely in-frame clones and lacks some. The sample has around 700,000 clones; 72% are singletons. This clonotype was obtained from a young woman in good health. This chain connects TRBV5-6 to TRBJ2-2; possible D gene TRBD1, 5 bases. Sequencing used memory CD4+ T cells sorted from blood. Subset given: CD45RA-negative fraction. The CDR3 loop is CASSLGVTGELFF. The CDR3 DNA follows: TGTGCCAGCAGCTTAGGGGTTACCGGGGAGCTGTTTTTT.